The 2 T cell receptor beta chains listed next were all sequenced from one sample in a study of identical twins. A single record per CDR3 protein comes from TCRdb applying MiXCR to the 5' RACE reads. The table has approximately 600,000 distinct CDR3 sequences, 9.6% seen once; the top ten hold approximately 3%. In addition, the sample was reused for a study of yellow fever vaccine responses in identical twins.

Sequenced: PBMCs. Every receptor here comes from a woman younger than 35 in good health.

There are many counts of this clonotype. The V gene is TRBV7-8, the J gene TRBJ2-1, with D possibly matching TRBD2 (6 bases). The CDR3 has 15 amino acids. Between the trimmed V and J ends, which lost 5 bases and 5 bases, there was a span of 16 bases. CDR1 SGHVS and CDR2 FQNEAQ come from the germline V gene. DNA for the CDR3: TGTGCCAGCAGCCCCCTTGGGGGGACGAACAATGAGCAGTTCTTC. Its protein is CASSPLGGTNNEQFF.

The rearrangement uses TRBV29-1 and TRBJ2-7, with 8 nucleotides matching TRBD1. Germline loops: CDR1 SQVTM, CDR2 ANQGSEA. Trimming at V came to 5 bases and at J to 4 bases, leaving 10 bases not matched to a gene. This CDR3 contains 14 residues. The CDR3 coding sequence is TGCAGCGTTCTCTCGGGACAGGCGTTTTACGAGCAGTACTTC. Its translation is CSVLSGQAFYEQYF.